Below, 26 T cell receptor beta chains from the same sample are listed, as sequenced in a study of long-term antiretroviral therapy in people with HIV. Survey level was the resolution at which the v3.0 immunoSEQ assay ran. Data came from immunoSEQ multiplex PCR; TCRdb stores just in-frame clones and leaves some out. This sample has 20,000 or so clones, with 80% to 90% found just once. This material consisted of unsorted PBMCs, taken 0.6 years after starting antiretroviral therapy. The origin of the receptors is a woman younger than 35 with HIV.

The count of this clone is one. V gene TRBV5-1 combines with J gene TRBJ1-3; D may be TRBD1 (6 bases). CDR1 is SGHRS, CDR2 YFSETQ, per germline. CDR3 length equals 16 residues. Between the trimmed V and J ends, which lost 2 bases and 3 bases, there was a span of 15 bases. CDR3 sequence (DNA): TGCGCCAGCAGCTTTCTGACAGGAACTCTTGGAAACACCATATATTTT. Its protein product is CASSFLTGTLGNTIYF.

The gene calls are TRBV10-1 and TRBJ1-5; D is undetermined. CDR3 length: 14 amino acids. V lost 10 bases and J 3 bases, leaving 16 bases between the germline ends. The germline V gene encodes CDR1 WNHNN and CDR2 SYGVQD (reference sequence). The CDR3 DNA follows: TGCGCCACCCTGAGAACCGTCCTCAATCAGCCCCAGCATTTT. Protein product: CATLRTVLNQPQHF.

V usage is TRBV9 and J usage is TRBJ2-5; 10 bases fit TRBD2. V shed 2 bases, J shed 4 bases, and the junction held 8 bases outside the gene matches. Germline CDR1 is SGDLS and CDR2 is YYNGEE. The CDR3 has 16 amino acids. The CDR3 loop is CASSVLASGGRETQYF. The DNA of the CDR3 is TGTGCCAGCAGCGTTCTAGCTAGCGGGGGTAGAGAGACCCAGTACTTC. The variable domain in full, with the rest retrieved from reference TRBV9 and TRBJ2-5, is DSGVTQTPKHLITATGQRVTLRCSPRSGDLSVYWYQQSLDQGLQFLIQYYNGEERAKGNILERFSAQQFPDLHSELNLSSLELGDSALYFCASSVLASGGRETQYFGPGTRLLVL.

This sequence joins TRBV11-2 and TRBJ2-7; 7 bases map to TRBD1. This CDR3 spans 13 amino acids. Germline V CDR1 and CDR2: SGHAT, FQNNGV. Germline trimming cut 5 bases from V and 2 bases from J; bases unmatched to any gene: 3. DNA of the CDR3: TGTGCCAGCAGCCAAGGGGGCACCTACGAGCAGTACTTC. This sequence encodes CASSQGGTYEQYF.

This rearrangement joins TRBV6-4 to TRBJ1-6, with 10 bases aligning to TRBD1. Germline CDR1 reads MRHNA; CDR2 reads SNTAGT. V lost 6 bases, J lost 7 bases, and 3 bases stayed unmatched. The CDR3 is made up of 14 amino acids. CDR3 sequence: CASSSGQGNSPLHF. Here the CDR3 DNA reads TGTGCCAGCAGCTCGGGACAGGGGAATTCACCCCTCCACTTT.

This clone occurred a few times. This chain connects TRBV11-2 to TRBJ1-2, with D hard to call. The germline gives CDR1 SGHAT, CDR2 FQNNGV. The V end was cut by 0 bases, the J end by 3 bases, with 2 bases between. The CDR3 contains 12 residues. CDR3 sequence (DNA): TGTGCCAGCAGCTTAGATCACTATGGCTACACCTTC. Its protein product is CASSLDHYGYTF.

V usage is TRBV30 and J usage is TRBJ1-5; possible D gene TRBD1, 6 bases. V lost 2 bases and J lost 4, with 9 bases in between. The germline gives CDR1 GTSNPN, CDR2 SVGIG (reference sequence). CDR3 length: 13 amino acids. The CDR3 reads CAWSLRGNQPQHF. For the CDR3, the DNA is TGTGCCTGGAGTCTGAGGGGGAATCAGCCCCAGCATTTT.

The J gene is TRBJ2-7, the V gene TRBV19; a weak D match, TRBD1 (6 bases). The CDR3 has 17 amino acids. Trimming pared 4 bases from V and 3 bases from J, leaving 22 bases between. Germline V gene lookup returns CDR1 LNHDA and CDR2 SQIVND (reference sequence). This CDR3 reads CASSRSTGTTGDYEQYF. In nucleotides, the CDR3 is TGTGCCAGTAGTAGAAGTACCGGGACAACTGGGGACTACGAGCAGTACTTC.

This clone was picked up one time. The chain joins TRBV19 to TRBJ2-3, with D hard to call. V dropped 7 bases and J dropped 3 bases, with 14 bases sitting between them. The CDR3 covers 14 residues. Germline CDR1 reads LNHDA; CDR2 reads SQIVND (reference sequence). The CDR3 region has the DNA TGTGCCAGTAAGGCACTCCGGACGACAGATACGCAGTATTTT. Translation: CASKALRTTDTQYF.

This chain uses TRBV5-4 with TRBJ1-1; 8 nucleotides align to TRBD1. Per germline, CDR1 SGHNT and CDR2 YYREEE (reference sequence). The CDR3 is made up of 14 amino acids. Unmatched junction bases numbered 5, after V lost 6 bases and J lost 1 base. The CDR3, as DNA: TGTGCCAGCACCCCGGGGACAGGGAACACTGAAGCTTTCTTT. It codes for CASTPGTGNTEAFF.

The J gene is TRBJ2-7, the V gene TRBV6-1, with D possibly matching TRBD1 (5 bases). The length of the CDR3 is 14 residues. Germline V gene lookup returns CDR1 MNHNS and CDR2 SASEGT. Trimming stripped 9 bases from V and 1 base from J, with 16 bases between. Here the CDR3 DNA reads TGTGCCAGTTTGGATCAGGACAAGTCCTACGAGCAGTACTTC. Protein sequence: CASLDQDKSYEQYF.

This clone appeared a single time. The chain uses TRBV20-1 and TRBJ1-5; D gene unclear. Germline CDR1 reads DFQATT; CDR2 reads SNEGSKA (reference sequence). V dropped 7 bases and J dropped 10 bases, with 14 bases sitting between them. This CDR3 is built from 11 residues. The CDR3: CSVPVQGPQHF. The CDR3 bases are TGCAGTGTGCCGGTTCAAGGCCCCCAGCATTTT.

The J gene is TRBJ2-2, the V gene TRBV10-1; no clear D gene. Germline V gene lookup returns CDR1 WNHNN and CDR2 SYGVQD (reference sequence). This CDR3 has 13 residues. V gave up 2 bases and J gave up 7 bases, with 8 bases separating them. The chain's CDR3 is CASSERMGGELFF. DNA of the CDR3: TGCGCCAGCAGTGAGCGGATGGGCGGGGAGCTGTTTTTT.

This chain joins TRBV5-1 and TRBJ1-1, with D hard to call. The ends were cut back, 6 bases at V and 4 bases at J, with 16 bases in the middle. Germline V CDR1 and CDR2: SGHRS, YFSETQ. This CDR3 is 14 amino acids long. The DNA for the CDR3 is TGCGCCAGCACCCTCTACGGCGGGTCCACTGAAGCTTTCTTT. Translation: CASTLYGGSTEAFF. The whole variable domain, remainder taken from reference TRBV5-1 and TRBJ1-1, is KAGVTQTPRYLIKTRGQQVTLSCSPISGHRSVSWYQQTPGQGLQFLFEYFSETQRNKGNFPGRFSGRQFSNSRSEMNVSTLELGDSALYLCASTLYGGSTEAFFGQGTRLTVV.

In DNA, the CDR3 is TGTGCCAGCTCACCACAGCAGGGTATTCAGACTGAAGCTTTCTTT. The encoded protein is CASSPQQGIQTEAFF. The chain has TRBV18 and TRBJ1-1; perhaps TRBD1 as D (5 bases). There are 15 residues in the CDR3. V was cut by 1 base and J by 5 bases, with 14 bases left in between. Germline V CDR1 and CDR2: KGHSH, LQKENI.

This sequence joins TRBV28 and TRBJ2-7, with 8 bases identical to TRBD2. Trimming at V came to 2 bases and at J to 2 bases, leaving 2 bases not matched to a gene. Germline lookup yields CDR1 MDHEN and CDR2 SYDVKM. The CDR3 sequence is 14 residues long. Written as DNA, the CDR3 is TGTGCCAGCAGTTTAGCGGGAGGCCCCTACGAGCAGTACTTC. Translated: CASSLAGGPYEQYF.

In its sample, this clone was seen a few times. The V call is TRBV7-9, the J call TRBJ2-1; 9 bases are a match to TRBD2. The V segment lost 6 bases and the J segment 8 bases; nucleotides outside the gene matches: 2. The CDR3 loop spans 12 amino acids. Germline CDR1 SEHNR, CDR2 FQNEAQ (reference sequence). Written as DNA, the CDR3 is TGTGCCAGCAGGCTAGCGGGACATGAGCAGTTCTTC. This codes for CASRLAGHEQFF.

This sequence joins TRBV7-9 and TRBJ2-1; no reliable D call. The V end lost 3 bases, the J end lost 3 bases, and 12 bases lay between the germline ends. Germline CDR1 reads SEHNR; CDR2 reads FQNEAQ (reference sequence). The CDR3 length is 15 residues. The CDR3 DNA reads TGTGCCAGCAGCTTGCTCATAGCTGGCTACAATGAGCAGTTCTTC. Protein product: CASSLLIAGYNEQFF.

This clone was seen only once. The chain employs TRBV28 and TRBJ1-3, with 7 bases lining up with TRBD1. This CDR3 has 20 amino acids. Germline loops: CDR1 MDHEN, CDR2 SYDVKM. Trimming cost V 5 bases and J 4 bases; bases outside gene matches: 23. CDR3: CASSPRKGADISSVGNTIYF. The CDR3 DNA follows: TGTGCCAGCAGTCCCCGGAAGGGGGCGGACATATCTAGTGTCGGAAACACCATATATTTT.

CDR3 bases: TGTGCCAGCAGTTCGCCGACTAGACCAAGCACAGATACGCAGTATTTT. This encodes CASSSPTRPSTDTQYF. This chain uses TRBV28 with TRBJ2-3; D is possibly TRBD2 (6 bases). Trimming took 4 bases from V and 0 from J, leaving 14 bases between them. CDR1 is MDHEN and CDR2 is SYDVKM in the germline V gene. CDR3 length: 16 residues.

The V and J genes are TRBV27 and TRBJ1-1; D gene unclear. This CDR3 region has 13 residues. Deletions cut 3 bases from V and 0 bases from J, with 5 bases between. Germline-derived CDR1 and CDR2 are MNHEY and SMNVEV (reference sequence). The CDR3 coding sequence is TGTGCCAGCAGTTTCCTTATGAACACTGAAGCTTTCTTT. The encoded protein is CASSFLMNTEAFF.

The chain couples TRBV5-1 to TRBJ1-4, with TRBD1 identical over 7 bases. This CDR3 has 15 residues. The ends lost 2 bases at V and 4 bases at J; junction bases unmatched: 5. CDR1 and CDR2 (germline): SGHRS, YFSETQ. CDR3 DNA sequence: TGCGCCAGCAGCTTAAGACAGGGCGTTAATGAAAAACTGTTTTTT. Translating gives CASSLRQGVNEKLFF. Using reference TRBV5-1 and TRBJ1-4 for the parts outside the CDR3, the full variable domain is KAGVTQTPRYLIKTRGQQVTLSCSPISGHRSVSWYQQTPGQGLQFLFEYFSETQRNKGNFPGRFSGRQFSNSRSEMNVSTLELGDSALYLCASSLRQGVNEKLFFGSGTQLSVL.

The rearrangement links TRBV7-3 to TRBJ1-5; 8 bases align to TRBD1. The CDR3 is made up of 14 amino acids. Germline-derived CDR1 and CDR2 are SGHTA and FQGTGA. J was trimmed by 5 bases and V by 4 bases; bases with no gene match: 4. This CDR3 is CASSSQGQDQPQHF. CDR3 in DNA: TGTGCCAGCAGCTCTCAGGGACAGGATCAGCCCCAGCATTTT.

CDR3 in DNA: TGCGCCAGCAGCTTGACGACAGACGCTAGCACAGATACGCAGTATTTT. Its protein is CASSLTTDASTDTQYF. The J gene is TRBJ2-3, the V gene TRBV5-1, with D maybe TRBD1 (5 bases). Germline V gene sequence: CDR1 SGHRS, CDR2 YFSETQ. The CDR3 loop spans 16 amino acids. V gave up 1 base and J gave up 0 bases, with 12 bases separating them.

The chain has TRBV6-6 and TRBJ1-1; no definite D call. From germline, CDR1 is MNHNY and CDR2 SVGAGI (reference sequence). V was cut by 2 bases and J by 6 bases, with 7 bases left in between. The CDR3 totals 12 residues. CDR3 in amino acids: CASSYMGAEAFF. DNA for the CDR3: TGTGCCAGCAGTTACATGGGTGCTGAAGCTTTCTTT.

This clone occurred once. The gene calls are TRBV7-9 and TRBJ1-1; no definite D call. Trimming pared 5 bases from V and 11 bases from J, leaving 15 bases between. The germline CDR1 and CDR2 sequences are SEHNR and FQNEAQ (reference sequence). This CDR3 has 12 amino acids. Here the CDR3 DNA reads TGTGCCAGCAGCCCCCAGCACGGGTATGCTTTCTTT. Protein product: CASSPQHGYAFF.